Listed here are 27 T cell receptor beta chains from one sample, sequenced in a study of technical replicates of blood from a handful of donors (dated by TCRdb to about 2017). Library generation was performed with the immunoSEQ multiplex PCR assay. The table was pulled from immuneACCESS by TCRdb, which kept in-frame rearrangements only. Such tables lose some clones; where checked, under half of the loss comes from unresolved V genes, and the rest has no known cause. This sample lists 55,000 to 65,000 clones; 90% to 95% were detected once. The top ten clones comprise about 3.9% of the sample. Sequencing was done on a sample of PBMCs. The receptors here all came from a human donor in good health. Some clones in this sample may be carry-over from other donors' samples.

The CDR3 region has the DNA TGCGCCAGCAGTCATCCTGGACAGGGGGCGAACACTGAAGCTTTCTTT. Translated: CASSHPGQGANTEAFF. The V call is TRBV23-1, the J call TRBJ1-1, with 11 bases matching TRBD1. TRBV23-1 falls under the ORF class, with uncertain function. This CDR3 region has 16 residues. Trimming removed 3 bases from V and 1 base from J; junction bases left unmatched: 4.

The chain links TRBV6-1 to TRBJ2-3; D possibly corresponds to TRBD1 (6 bases). The germline V gene encodes CDR1 MNHNS and CDR2 SASEGT. Trimming cost V 6 bases and J 4 bases, with 11 bases left between them. CDR3 length equals 13 residues. The CDR3 DNA follows: TGTGCCAGCAGAATACAGGGCTCAGATACGCAGTATTTT. This gives the protein CASRIQGSDTQYF.

The chain joins TRBV4-1 to TRBJ1-2; possible D gene TRBD1, 6 bases. Germline V gene lookup returns CDR1 MGHRA and CDR2 YSYEKL. V was trimmed by 0 bases and J by 0 bases, leaving 14 bases between them. The CDR3 extends over 17 amino acids. CDR3 residues: CASSQDIGRGANYGYTF. The CDR3, as DNA: TGCGCCAGCAGCCAAGATATTGGCAGGGGAGCTAACTATGGCTACACCTTC.

The chain links TRBV5-6 to TRBJ1-1, with 8 bases identical to TRBD1. CDR3 length equals 14 residues. Per germline, CDR1 SGHDT and CDR2 YYEEEE. V shed 3 bases and J 0 bases; nucleotides not matched to a gene: 1. CDR3 amino acids: CASSWGQVNTEAFF. CDR3 bases: TGTGCCAGCAGCTGGGGACAGGTGAACACTGAAGCTTTCTTT.

The genes are TRBV4-3 and TRBJ2-7; maybe TRBD1 (6 bases). The V end was cut by 0 bases, the J end by 5 bases, with 11 bases between. The CDR3 is made up of 14 amino acids. CDR1 and CDR2 (germline): LGHNA, YSLEER. The CDR3 spells CASSQDRDTDEQYF. The CDR3 DNA reads TGCGCCAGCAGCCAAGATAGGGACACCGACGAGCAGTACTTC.

This clone appeared a single time. The chain recombines TRBV6-1 with TRBJ1-2; no reliable D call. Germline CDR1 is MNHNS and CDR2 is SASEGT. Between the trimmed V and J ends, which lost 1 base and 7 bases, there was a span of 7 bases. The CDR3 extends over 12 amino acids. The CDR3 loop is CASSEGGVGYTF. CDR3 DNA sequence: TGTGCCAGCAGTGAAGGAGGTGTTGGCTACACCTTC.

This chain uses TRBV10-3 with TRBJ2-1, with 7 bases fitting TRBD2. V was clipped by 5 bases and J by 2 bases; unmatched bases: 6. In germline, CDR1 is ENHRY, CDR2 SYGVKD. CDR3 length equals 15 residues. The DNA of the CDR3 is TGTGCCATCAGTTATCCAAGCGGGACCTACAATGAGCAGTTCTTC. Encoded protein: CAISYPSGTYNEQFF.

This chain connects TRBV7-2 to TRBJ1-2; TRBD1 aligns across 8 bases. Germline assignment: CDR1 SGHTA and CDR2 FQGNSA. CDR3 length: 15 amino acids. J lost 0 bases, V lost 1 base, and 1 base had no gene match. As DNA, the CDR3 is TGTGCCAGCAGCTTAGACAGGGGGGCTAACTATGGCTACACCTTC. Protein product: CASSLDRGANYGYTF.

This clone was counted between two and nine times. The chain couples TRBV7-9 to TRBJ1-6; 10 bases are shared with TRBD1. Germline V lookup: CDR1 SEHNR, CDR2 FQNEAQ (reference sequence). V was clipped by 5 bases and J by 2 bases; unmatched bases: 6. The CDR3 consists of 17 residues. The CDR3 coding sequence is TGTGCCAGCAGCGCAGGACAGGGGGACGCCTATAATTCACCCCTCCACTTT. It codes for CASSAGQGDAYNSPLHF.

This rearrangement joins TRBV7-6 to TRBJ2-1; 9 positions agree with TRBD2. V lost 5 bases, J lost 10 bases, and 6 bases stayed unmatched. The CDR3 totals 13 residues. Germline assignment: CDR1 SGHVS and CDR2 FNYEAQ. CDR3 nucleotides: TGTGCCAGCAGCGGGGCGGGGGGGGTCGAGCAGTTCTTC. It encodes CASSGAGGVEQFF. The variable domain in full, completed from reference TRBV7-6 and TRBJ2-1, reads GAGVSQSPRYKVTKRGQDVALRCDPISGHVSLYWYRQALGQGPEFLTYFNYEAQQDKSGLPNDRFSAERPEGSISTLTIQRTEQRDSAMYRCASSGAGGVEQFFGPGTRLTVL.

The V gene is TRBV5-1, the J gene TRBJ2-1; TRBD1 aligns across 8 bases. After removal of 4 bases from V and 12 bases from J, the junction contained 6 bases not matched to a gene. CDR3 length equals 12 residues. Germline V gene data show CDR1 as SGHRS and CDR2 as YFSETQ. The CDR3 protein is CASSDTGTGQFF. The CDR3 DNA sequence: TGCGCCAGCAGCGACACCGGGACAGGGCAGTTCTTC.

V usage is TRBV5-4 and J usage is TRBJ1-2; D is perhaps TRBD1 (5 bases). The CDR3 sequence is 17 residues long. The ends were cut back, 0 bases at V and 2 bases at J, with 17 bases in the middle. Germline assignment: CDR1 SGHNT and CDR2 YYREEE (reference sequence). CDR3 amino acids: CASSLAVAGRKNYGYTF. The CDR3 nucleotides read TGTGCCAGCAGCTTGGCGGTAGCGGGACGTAAAAACTATGGCTACACCTTC.

This chain joins TRBV11-2 and TRBJ1-3, with D possibly being TRBD1 (6 bases). This CDR3 region has 15 residues. The germline V gene encodes CDR1 SGHAT and CDR2 FQNNGV. With 6 bases removed from V and 2 bases from J, the gap between germline ends came to 14 bases. The CDR3 is CASSSIGGPGNTIYF. The CDR3 region has the DNA TGTGCCAGCAGTTCTATTGGGGGCCCTGGAAACACCATATATTTT.

The chain uses TRBV7-7 and TRBJ2-1; 9 bases match TRBD2. Germline loops: CDR1 SSHAT, CDR2 FNYEAQ (reference sequence). The CDR3 extends over 15 amino acids. V lost 5 bases to trimming and J lost 5 bases; unmatched junction nucleotides: 7. CDR3 protein: CASSQTSGYNNEQFF. The CDR3 coding sequence is TGTGCCAGCAGCCAAACTAGCGGGTATAACAATGAGCAGTTCTTC.

The chain carries TRBV5-4 and TRBJ1-1; the D is unclear. The V end was cut by 0 bases, the J end by 0 bases, with 3 bases between. Germline CDR1 reads SGHNT; CDR2 reads YYREEE (reference sequence). CDR3 length: 13 amino acids. The DNA of the CDR3 is TGTGCCAGCAGCTTGGCGGTGAACACTGAAGCTTTCTTT. It is translated as CASSLAVNTEAFF.

The gene calls are TRBV9 and TRBJ2-5, with 7 nucleotides matching TRBD2. CDR1 is SGDLS, CDR2 YYNGEE, per germline. The CDR3 has 14 residues. The V and J ends lost 0 bases and 7 bases, in that order; junction bases with no gene match: 6. In DNA form, the CDR3 reads TGTGCCAGCAGCGTAGACGAGATAGCGGGGACCCAGTACTTC. It translates to CASSVDEIAGTQYF.

This clone was observed once. The chain couples TRBV25-1 to TRBJ1-1; D is perhaps TRBD1 (5 bases). Trimming pared 6 bases from V and 2 bases from J, leaving 13 bases between. The CDR3 runs to 14 residues. CDR1 and CDR2 (germline): MGHDK, SYGVNS. CDR3 nucleotide sequence: TGTGCCAGCAGCGGAGGGGTATATAACACTGAAGCTTTCTTT. Amino acids: CASSGGVYNTEAFF.

Written as DNA, the CDR3 is TGCGACTCCCCGGTAGCCATATATTTT. Translating it yields CDSPVAIYF. The rearrangement links TRBV29-1 to TRBJ1-3; no clear D gene. Germline-derived CDR1 and CDR2 are SQVTM and ANQGSEA. This CDR3 contains 9 residues.

This chain joins TRBV5-4 and TRBJ2-5, with TRBD1 identical over 11 bases. V trimming: 5 bases; J trimming: 1 base; junction bases outside the gene matches: 4. This CDR3 is 15 amino acids long. Germline assignment: CDR1 SGHNT and CDR2 YYREEE (reference sequence). The DNA of the CDR3 is TGTGCCAGCAGTTCGGACAGGGGGCTCCAAGAGACCCAGTACTTC. It specifies CASSSDRGLQETQYF.

V usage is TRBV5-6 and J usage is TRBJ1-6, with TRBD1 identical over 10 bases. In germline, CDR1 is SGHDT, CDR2 YYEEEE. The CDR3 runs 14 residues. V dropped 3 bases and J dropped 7; count of bases not matched to a gene: 1. DNA for the CDR3: TGTGCCAGCAGCTGGACAGGGGGGAATTCACCCCTCCACTTT. Its protein is CASSWTGGNSPLHF.

This clone has only a few counts. The chain employs TRBV4-3 and TRBJ2-2, with 11 nucleotides matching TRBD2. V was clipped by 8 bases and J by 5 bases; unmatched bases: 16. There are 18 residues in the CDR3. CDR1 is LGHNA, CDR2 YSLEER, per germline. CDR3 DNA sequence: TGCGCCAGCCAAACACGATCTAGCGGGAGGATGGAAACCGGGGAGCTGTTTTTT. Protein product: CASQTRSSGRMETGELFF.

The sample holds one count of this clone. This chain joins TRBV29-1 and TRBJ2-5; 8 bases align to TRBD2. The germline gives CDR1 SQVTM, CDR2 ANQGSEA. V lost 8 bases and J lost 5; bases outside the gene matches: 7. The CDR3 spans 12 residues. CDR3 DNA sequence: TGCAGCCTCGGGGCGGGGGGCGAGACCCAGTACTTC. Translated, it gives CSLGAGGETQYF.

This sequence joins TRBV7-3 and TRBJ2-5, with 15 bases matching TRBD2. The CDR3 sequence is 18 residues long. Trimming cost V 5 bases and J 5 bases; bases outside gene matches: 12. In germline, CDR1 is SGHTA, CDR2 FQGTGA. CDR3 in DNA: TGTGCCAGCAGCCAAATGGGACTAGCGGGGGGCGTAGTTGAGACCCAGTACTTC. Protein product: CASSQMGLAGGVVETQYF. Filled out from reference TRBV7-3 and TRBJ2-5, the complete variable domain reads GAGVSQTPSNKVTEKGKYVELRCDPISGHTALYWYRQSLGQGPEFLIYFQGTGAADDSGLPNDRFFAVRPEGSVSTLKIQRTERGDSAVYLCASSQMGLAGGVVETQYFGPGTRLLVL.

The V gene is TRBV4-2, the J gene TRBJ1-5; D is perhaps TRBD1 (5 bases). The V and J ends lost 0 bases and 5 bases respectively, with 11 bases between them. The CDR3 sequence is 15 residues long. Per the germline V gene, CDR1 is LGHNA and CDR2 is YNFKEQ. Written as DNA, the CDR3 is TGTGCCAGCAGCCAAGATGGTGCAGGGCATCAGCCCCAGCATTTT. Its translation: CASSQDGAGHQPQHF.

This rearrangement joins TRBV7-8 to TRBJ2-5; 9 positions match TRBD2. Germline assignment: CDR1 SGHVS and CDR2 FQNEAQ. This CDR3 is built from 14 residues. With V trimmed by 6 bases and J by 9 bases, 11 bases remained unmatched. CDR3 sequence: CASRAAGGTRAQYF. For the CDR3, the DNA is TGTGCCAGCAGGGCAGCGGGGGGTACGCGGGCCCAGTACTTC.

The genes are TRBV2 and TRBJ2-1, with 9 bases lining up with TRBD1. Germline CDR1 is SNHLY and CDR2 is FYNNEI. The CDR3 is 14 amino acids. V was clipped by 6 bases and J by 12 bases; unmatched bases: 12. CDR3 in amino acids: CASRGRTGELVQFF. CDR3 DNA sequence: TGTGCCAGCAGGGGAAGGACAGGGGAGCTTGTGCAGTTCTTC.

J is TRBJ2-5 and V is TRBV6-1; possible D gene TRBD2, 6 bases. Germline V gene sequence: CDR1 MNHNS, CDR2 SASEGT. The CDR3 extends over 14 amino acids. Trimming removed 1 base from V and 5 bases from J, with 11 bases in between. The DNA for the CDR3 is TGTGCCAGCAGTGAAGGGTGGGCGGGGGAGACCCAGTACTTC. It specifies CASSEGWAGETQYF.